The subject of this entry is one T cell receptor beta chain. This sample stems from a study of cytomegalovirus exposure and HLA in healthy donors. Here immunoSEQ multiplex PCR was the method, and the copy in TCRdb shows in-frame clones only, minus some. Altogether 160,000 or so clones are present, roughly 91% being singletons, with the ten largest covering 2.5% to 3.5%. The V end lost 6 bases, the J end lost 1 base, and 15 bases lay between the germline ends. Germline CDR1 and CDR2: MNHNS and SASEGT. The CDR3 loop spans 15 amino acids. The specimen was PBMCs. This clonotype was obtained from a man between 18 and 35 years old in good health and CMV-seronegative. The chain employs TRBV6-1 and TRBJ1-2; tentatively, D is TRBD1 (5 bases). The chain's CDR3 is CASSPRQPVNYGYTF. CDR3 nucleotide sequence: TGTGCCAGCAGCCCACGACAGCCCGTTAACTATGGCTACACCTTC.